This T cell receptor beta chain was captured in a study of blood T cells in healthy people across ages (dated by TCRdb to 2014 to 2015). Describing the broader study: In model experiments, template switching captured about one uniquely barcoded TCR beta cDNA molecule for every two T cells. Age-related changes in TCR beta repertoire diversity were measured in the study by deep sequencing normalized with unique cDNA molecular identifiers. Four age groups were formed from the donors: young (average 16 years), middle-aged (approximately 39), aged (roughly 56) and long-lived (around 82). To avoid experimental bias, donors of different ages were distributed randomly across sequencing lanes. For two donors (one aged 18 to 30 and one aged 80 or older), the study analyzed two additional independent replicas of 1 million unique cDNA reads from the same blood draw. Summary of the overall study and its limitations: The long-lived group showed more naive CD4+ T cells, fewer expanded clones and increased TCR diversity than the aged group, suggesting age selection. As age increased, observed TCR beta diversity per million T cells dropped in a roughly linear way, and a significant reduction was already evident by age roughly 36. The percentage of naive T cells measured by flow cytometry correlated strongly with observed TCR beta diversity. Since profiling was done on bulk unsorted PBMCs, naive and antigen-experienced compartments could not be conclusively compared. Donor CMV infection status was unknown, potentially confounding age-related changes in expanded clonotypes. Estimates of total diversity based on one million sequenced T cells were regarded as lower bounds and as underestimates.

Libraries were constructed by 5' RACE. TCRdb names Illumina HiSeq 2500 as the instrument used. The second PCR ran for roughly 6 to 11 cycles and used a J-beta primer mix along with a sample-barcoded 5' primer. A unique molecular identifier was introduced onto each TCR beta cDNA molecule by a template-switch 5' adaptor carrying 12 random nucleotides. At least 2.5 million CDR3-containing paired-end reads were obtained from each sample. First-strand cDNA synthesis was performed from all RNA using the Mint cDNA synthesis kit, with priming by a TRBC-specific oligonucleotide. Following uracil-DNA glycosylase treatment, a first 18-cycle PCR with universal primers M1SS and BC2_uni_R was performed on all cDNA. The study's processing was this. For normalization, 1 million high-quality reads, each with a distinct molecular identifier, were randomly selected from each sample. Reads sharing molecular identifiers were discarded rather than binned into consensus sequences. CDR3 identification, clonotype clustering and error correction used MiTCR with a Q25 quality threshold and the strictest error-elimination algorithm. A nonparametric unseen species model with Euler transformation was used to estimate a lower bound on total TCR beta diversity. In TCRdb, the public reads were trimmed at Q25 with fastp and aligned with MiXCR, with productive beta chains retained. Identical CDR3 proteins give one entry, which carries the most common genes and DNA. The V and J calls here are based on TCRdb, not the publication. The sample table shows about 1.1 million distinct CDR3 sequences, and less than 45% are seen once. The top ten clones comprise 13% of the sample.

Systemically healthy Caucasian individuals from Russia, some 40 in total and aged roughly 6 to 100 years, were included as donors. Each donor gave roughly 9 milliliters of peripheral blood, drawn into EDTA-treated Vacutainer tubes. Ficoll-Paque density-gradient centrifugation was used to isolate PBMCs, with at least 7 million obtained per sample. Total RNA, at least 6 micrograms per sample, was extracted from PBMCs with Trizol reagent. Naive CD45RAhigh/CD27high T cell percentages were measured by flow cytometry on a PBMC aliquot from every donor. From V the trimming removes 5 bases and from J it removes 4 bases, while the gene matches leave 10 bases of the junction unaccounted for. Including cysteine and phenylalanine, the CDR3 has 15 amino acids. The read is trimmed to its CDR3 DNA, 45 bases read in frame from base 1. A note on this clonotype: It has no known antigen specificity. Base qualities are not provided; no much larger clone lies one nucleotide away.

This clonotype was obtained from a young man in good health. The rearranged chain carries TRBV12-3 or TRBV12-4 and TRBJ2-5; TRBD2 lines up with 7 middle nucleotides. Material: blood. The nucleotides read TGTGCCAGCAGTCCCGGACTAGGAGGTGGAGAGACCCAGTACTTC. This is translated as CASSPGLGGGETQYF.